Listed here are 2 T cell receptor beta chains from one sample, sequenced in a study of immune cell composition in non-small cell lung cancer. Libraries were prepared by immunoSEQ multiplex PCR; TCRdb keeps only in-frame clonotypes and omits some of them. The repertoire consists of over 4,000 clones, with about 80% occurring once and the leading ten covering 10% to 12%. Sequencing was carried out using lung tumor tissue. The receptors come from a human donor with non-small cell lung cancer.

The J gene is TRBJ2-7, the V gene TRBV11-2, with 12 nucleotides matching TRBD1. Germline lookup yields CDR1 SGHAT and CDR2 FQNNGV. This CDR3 is built from 18 residues. The J segment lost 5 bases and the V segment lost 5 bases, leaving 16 bases of the junction unmatched. The CDR3 protein is CASSHFGTGGIAGHEQYF. DNA for the CDR3: TGTGCCAGCAGCCATTTTGGGACAGGGGGCATAGCGGGGCACGAGCAGTACTTC.

This clone showed up just a few times. The gene calls are TRBV4-1 and TRBJ1-1; TRBD1 matches 8 bases. J was trimmed by 3 bases and V by 3 bases; bases with no gene match: 3. The CDR3 spans 14 residues. Germline CDR1 and CDR2: MGHRA and YSYEKL. DNA for the CDR3: TGCGCCAGCAGCCAGGAGACAGGGGACACTGAAGCTTTCTTT. Protein: CASSQETGDTEAFF.